This T cell receptor beta chain was found in a study of blood T cell repertoires in COVID-19. About the research overall: From the United States, Italy and Spain came samples of acute and convalescent COVID-19. PBMCs, B-cell-depleted T cells, or T cells were the source of the cDNA or gDNA that made up the material.

Trimming stripped 6 bases from V and 5 bases from J, with 17 bases between. The CDR3 runs to 15 residues. CDR1 and CDR2 (germline): MNHNY, SVGAGI (reference sequence). This clone was detected once. Original handling: Amplifying reference gene primers gave estimates of nucleated cell counts. Only in-frame clones appear in the TCRdb table, and some are missing; sequencing was by immunoSEQ multiplex PCR. V and J calls and clone size are copied from that table; D and trimming were computed from the DNA. The repertoire holds about 670,000 clones, with about 87% as singletons. V and J are TRBV6-6 and TRBJ1-5; D gene uncertain. The sample was peripheral blood. The origin of this receptor is a young woman with acute or convalescent COVID-19. The CDR3 sequence: CASRTMDAGDQPQHF. CDR3 DNA sequence: TGTGCCAGCAGAACTATGGATGCGGGCGATCAGCCCCAGCATTTT.